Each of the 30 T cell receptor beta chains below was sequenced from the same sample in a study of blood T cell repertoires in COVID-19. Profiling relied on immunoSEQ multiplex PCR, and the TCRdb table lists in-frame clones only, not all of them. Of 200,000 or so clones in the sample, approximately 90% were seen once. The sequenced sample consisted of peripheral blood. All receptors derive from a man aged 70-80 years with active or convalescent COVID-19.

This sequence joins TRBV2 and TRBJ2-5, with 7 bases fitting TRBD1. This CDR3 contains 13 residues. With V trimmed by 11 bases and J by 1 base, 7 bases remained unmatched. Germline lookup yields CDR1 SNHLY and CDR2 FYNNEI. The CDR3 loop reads CAGRGTAQETQYF. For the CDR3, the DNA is TGTGCCGGGAGAGGGACAGCCCAAGAGACCCAGTACTTC.

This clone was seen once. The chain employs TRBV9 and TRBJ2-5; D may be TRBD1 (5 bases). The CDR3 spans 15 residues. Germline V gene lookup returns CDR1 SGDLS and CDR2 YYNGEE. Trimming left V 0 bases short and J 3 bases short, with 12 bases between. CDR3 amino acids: CASSVDSRQKETQYF. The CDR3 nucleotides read TGTGCCAGCAGCGTAGACTCGCGACAGAAAGAGACCCAGTACTTC.

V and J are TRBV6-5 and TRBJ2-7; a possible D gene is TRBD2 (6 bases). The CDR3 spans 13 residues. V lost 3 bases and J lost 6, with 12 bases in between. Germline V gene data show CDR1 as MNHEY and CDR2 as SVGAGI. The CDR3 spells CASSYQEGFEQYF. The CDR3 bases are TGTGCCAGCAGTTATCAGGAGGGGTTCGAGCAGTACTTC.

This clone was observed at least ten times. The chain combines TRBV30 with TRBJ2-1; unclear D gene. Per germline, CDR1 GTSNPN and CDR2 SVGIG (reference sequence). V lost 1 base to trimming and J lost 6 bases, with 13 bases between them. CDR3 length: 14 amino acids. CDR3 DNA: TGTGCCTGGAGTGCCTACCGGGTGGGCAATGAGCAGTTCTTC. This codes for CAWSAYRVGNEQFF.

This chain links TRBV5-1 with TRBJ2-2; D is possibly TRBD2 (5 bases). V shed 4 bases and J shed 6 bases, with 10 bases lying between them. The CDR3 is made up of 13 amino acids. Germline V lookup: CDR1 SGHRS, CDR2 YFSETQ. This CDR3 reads CASSEGTSGELFF. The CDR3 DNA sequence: TGCGCCAGCAGCGAGGGTACATCCGGGGAGCTGTTTTTT.

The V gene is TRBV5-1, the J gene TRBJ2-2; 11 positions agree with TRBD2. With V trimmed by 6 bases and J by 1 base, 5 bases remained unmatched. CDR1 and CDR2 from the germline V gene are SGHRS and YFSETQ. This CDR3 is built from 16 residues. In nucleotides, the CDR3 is TGCGCCAGCACCACAGGGACTAGCGGGAACACCGGGGAGCTGTTTTTT. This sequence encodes CASTTGTSGNTGELFF.

The CDR3 sequence: CASSLRGGTSGGGGLTQYF. DNA for the CDR3: TGTGCCAGCAGCCTACGGGGCGGGACTAGCGGGGGCGGCGGCCTTACGCAGTATTTT. The V and J genes are TRBV28 and TRBJ2-3; TRBD2 agrees at 14 bases. Germline trimming cut 6 bases from V and 8 bases from J; bases unmatched to any gene: 19. CDR3 length equals 19 residues. Germline V gene lookup returns CDR1 MDHEN and CDR2 SYDVKM. Full variable domain (missing parts from reference TRBV28 and TRBJ2-3): DVKVTQSSRYLVKRTGEKVFLECVQDMDHENMFWYRQDPGLGLRLIYFSYDVKMKEKGDIPEGYSVSREKKERFSLILESASTNQTSMYLCASSLRGGTSGGGGLTQYFGPGTRLTVL.

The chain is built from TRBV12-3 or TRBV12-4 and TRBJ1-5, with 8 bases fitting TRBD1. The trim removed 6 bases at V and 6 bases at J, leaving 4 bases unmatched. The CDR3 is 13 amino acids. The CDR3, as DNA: TGTGCCAGCAGGGAACAGGGGGGTCAGCCCCAGCATTTT. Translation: CASREQGGQPQHF.

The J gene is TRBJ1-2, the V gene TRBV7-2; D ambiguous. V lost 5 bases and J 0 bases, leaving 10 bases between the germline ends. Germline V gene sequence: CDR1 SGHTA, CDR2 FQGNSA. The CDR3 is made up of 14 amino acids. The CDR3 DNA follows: TGTGCCAGCAGCCACCGTACATCTAACTATGGCTACACCTTC. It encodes CASSHRTSNYGYTF.

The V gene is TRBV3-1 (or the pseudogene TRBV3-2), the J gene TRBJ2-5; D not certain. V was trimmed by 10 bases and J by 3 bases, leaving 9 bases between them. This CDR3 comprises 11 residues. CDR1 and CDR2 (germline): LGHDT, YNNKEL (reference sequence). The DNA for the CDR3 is TGTGCCACGGAGAGAAAAGAGACCCAGTACTTC. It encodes CATERKETQYF.

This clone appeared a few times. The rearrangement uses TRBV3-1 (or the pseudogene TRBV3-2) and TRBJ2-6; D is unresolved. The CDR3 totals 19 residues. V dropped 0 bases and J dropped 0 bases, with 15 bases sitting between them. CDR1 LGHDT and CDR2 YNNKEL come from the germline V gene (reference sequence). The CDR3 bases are TGTGCCAGCAGCCAAGAGGTAACCGACACCCTCTCTGGGGCCAACGTCCTGACTTTC. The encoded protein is CASSQEVTDTLSGANVLTF.

The CDR3 region is CATSGLDTSGVDEQFF. The CDR3 DNA is TGTGCCACCAGTGGATTGGATACTAGCGGGGTGGATGAGCAGTTCTTC. This sequence joins TRBV24-1 and TRBJ2-1; 10 bases map to TRBD2. The junction had 11 bases not matched to a gene; V was cut back by 5 bases and J by 8 bases. The CDR3 is 16 residues long. Germline-derived CDR1 and CDR2 are KGHDR and SFDVKD.

The CDR3 spells CAISVQKSNEKLFF. The CDR3 DNA is TGTGCCATCAGTGTACAGAAAAGTAATGAAAAACTGTTTTTT. The V and J genes are TRBV10-3 and TRBJ1-4; D unresolved. V gave up 4 bases and J gave up 4 bases, with 10 bases separating them. Per the germline V gene, CDR1 is ENHRY and CDR2 is SYGVKD. The CDR3 covers 14 residues.

The CDR3 nucleotides read TGCAGTGCTAGTTCTGAGGGTCGGTCCCAGCCCCAGCATTTT. Residues: CSASSEGRSQPQHF. The chain couples TRBV20-1 to TRBJ1-5; D unresolved. CDR1 DFQATT and CDR2 SNEGSKA come from the germline V gene (reference sequence). This CDR3 comprises 14 residues. V was trimmed by 3 bases and J by 7 bases, leaving 16 bases between them.

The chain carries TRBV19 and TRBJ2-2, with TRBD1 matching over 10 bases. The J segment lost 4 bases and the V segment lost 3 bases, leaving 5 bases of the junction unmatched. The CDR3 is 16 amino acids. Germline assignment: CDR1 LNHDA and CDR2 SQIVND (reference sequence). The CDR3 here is CASSIPDRGVTGELFF. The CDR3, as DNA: TGTGCCAGTAGTATCCCGGACAGGGGGGTCACCGGGGAGCTGTTTTTT.

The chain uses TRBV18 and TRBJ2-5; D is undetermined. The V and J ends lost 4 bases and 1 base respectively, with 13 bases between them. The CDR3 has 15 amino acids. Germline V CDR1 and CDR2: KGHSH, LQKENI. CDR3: CASSRDTVSQETQYF. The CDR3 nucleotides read TGTGCCAGCTCACGAGATACAGTATCCCAAGAGACCCAGTACTTC. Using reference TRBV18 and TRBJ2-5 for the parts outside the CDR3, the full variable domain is NAGVMQNPRHLVRRRGQEARLRCSPMKGHSHVYWYRQLPEEGLKFMVYLQKENIIDESGMPKERFSAEFPKEGPSILRIQQVVRGDSAAYFCASSRDTVSQETQYFGPGTRLLVL.

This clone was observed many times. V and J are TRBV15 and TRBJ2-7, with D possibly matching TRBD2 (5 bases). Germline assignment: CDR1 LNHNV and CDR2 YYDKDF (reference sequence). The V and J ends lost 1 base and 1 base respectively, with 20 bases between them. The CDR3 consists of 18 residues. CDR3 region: CATSRGGSGMGKSYEQYF. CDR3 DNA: TGTGCCACCAGCAGAGGGGGATCGGGGATGGGGAAGTCCTACGAGCAGTACTTC.

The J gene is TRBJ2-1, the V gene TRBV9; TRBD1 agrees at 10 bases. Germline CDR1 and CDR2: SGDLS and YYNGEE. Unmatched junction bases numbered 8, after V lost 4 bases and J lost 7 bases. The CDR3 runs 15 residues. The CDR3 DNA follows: TGTGCCAGCAGCAAACGACAGGGGGCGTGGAATGAGCAGTTCTTC. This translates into CASSKRQGAWNEQFF.

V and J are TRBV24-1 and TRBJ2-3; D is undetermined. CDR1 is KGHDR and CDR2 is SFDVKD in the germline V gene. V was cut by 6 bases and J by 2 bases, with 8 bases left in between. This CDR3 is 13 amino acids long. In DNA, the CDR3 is TGTGCCACCAGTCCAAGCCACACAGATACGCAGTATTTT. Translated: CATSPSHTDTQYF.

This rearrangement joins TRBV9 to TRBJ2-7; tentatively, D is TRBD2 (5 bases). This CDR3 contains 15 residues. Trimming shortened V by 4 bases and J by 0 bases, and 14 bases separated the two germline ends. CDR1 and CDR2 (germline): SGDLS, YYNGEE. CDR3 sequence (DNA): TGTGCCAGCAGCCGCACCAGCGGAAGCTCCTACGAGCAGTACTTC. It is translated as CASSRTSGSSYEQYF.

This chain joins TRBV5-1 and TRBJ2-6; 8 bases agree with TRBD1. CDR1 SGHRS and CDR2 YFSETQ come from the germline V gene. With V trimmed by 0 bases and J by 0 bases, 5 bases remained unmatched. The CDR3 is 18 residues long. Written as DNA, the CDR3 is TGCGCCAGCAGCTTGGAATGGACAGGGCGCTCTGGGGCCAACGTCCTGACTTTC. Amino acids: CASSLEWTGRSGANVLTF.

The CDR3 DNA is TGTGCCAGCAGTCCCCCCCGGGAGATGAACACTGAAGCTTTCTTT. Protein: CASSPPREMNTEAFF. The rearrangement uses TRBV28 and TRBJ1-1; D ambiguous. This CDR3 spans 15 amino acids. The germline gives CDR1 MDHEN, CDR2 SYDVKM. The V gene lost 5 bases and the J gene lost 0 bases, with 13 bases spanning the gap.

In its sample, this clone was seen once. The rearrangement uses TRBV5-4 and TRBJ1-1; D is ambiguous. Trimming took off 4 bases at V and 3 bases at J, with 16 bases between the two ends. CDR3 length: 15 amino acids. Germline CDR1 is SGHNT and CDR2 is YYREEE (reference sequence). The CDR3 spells CASSPPWRADTEAFF. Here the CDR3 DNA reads TGTGCCAGCAGCCCCCCTTGGAGGGCGGACACTGAAGCTTTCTTT.

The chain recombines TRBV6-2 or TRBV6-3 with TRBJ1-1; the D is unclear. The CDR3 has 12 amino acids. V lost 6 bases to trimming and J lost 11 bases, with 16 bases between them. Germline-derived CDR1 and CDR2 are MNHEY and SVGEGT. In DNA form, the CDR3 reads TGTGCCAGCAGCCAGACTCGCTTGAGGGCTTTCTTT. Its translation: CASSQTRLRAFF.

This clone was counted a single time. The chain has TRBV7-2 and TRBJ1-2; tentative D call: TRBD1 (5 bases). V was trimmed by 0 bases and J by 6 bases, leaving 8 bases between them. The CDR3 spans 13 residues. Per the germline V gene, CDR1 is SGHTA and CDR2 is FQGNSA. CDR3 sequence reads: CASSLALGDGYTF. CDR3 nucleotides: TGTGCCAGCAGCTTAGCCTTAGGGGATGGCTACACCTTC.

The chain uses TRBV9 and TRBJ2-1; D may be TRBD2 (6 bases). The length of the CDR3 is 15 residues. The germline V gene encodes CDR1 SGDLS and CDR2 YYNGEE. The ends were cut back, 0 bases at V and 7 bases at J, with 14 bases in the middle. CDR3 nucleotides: TGTGCCAGCAGCGTAGTGGCGGGAACGCGTAATGAGCAGTTCTTC. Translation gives CASSVVAGTRNEQFF.

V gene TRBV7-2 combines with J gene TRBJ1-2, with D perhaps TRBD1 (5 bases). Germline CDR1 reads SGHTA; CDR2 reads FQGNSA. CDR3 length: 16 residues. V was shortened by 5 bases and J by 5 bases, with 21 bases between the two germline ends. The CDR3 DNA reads TGTGCCAGCAGCCTTAGGTATCGGCAGGGCCCGTATGGCTACACCTTC. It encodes CASSLRYRQGPYGYTF.

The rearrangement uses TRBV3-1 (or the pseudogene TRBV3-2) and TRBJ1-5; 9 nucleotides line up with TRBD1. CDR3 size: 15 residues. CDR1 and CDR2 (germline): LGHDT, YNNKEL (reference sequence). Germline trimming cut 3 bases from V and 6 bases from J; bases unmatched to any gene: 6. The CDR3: CASSQAGQGIQPQHF. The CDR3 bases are TGTGCCAGCAGCCAGGCGGGACAGGGTATTCAGCCCCAGCATTTT.

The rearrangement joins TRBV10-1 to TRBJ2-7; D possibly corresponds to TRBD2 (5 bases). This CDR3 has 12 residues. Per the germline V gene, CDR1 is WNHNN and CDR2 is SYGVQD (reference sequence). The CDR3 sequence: CESRGLIYEQYF. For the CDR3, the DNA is TGCGAGTCGAGAGGGCTCATCTACGAGCAGTACTTC.

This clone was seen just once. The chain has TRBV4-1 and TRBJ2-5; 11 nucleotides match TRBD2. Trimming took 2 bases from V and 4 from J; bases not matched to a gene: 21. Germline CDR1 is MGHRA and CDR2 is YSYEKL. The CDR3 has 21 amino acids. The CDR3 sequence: CASSQLGPSVGLAGGRETQYF. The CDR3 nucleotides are TGCGCCAGCAGCCAATTAGGCCCAAGTGTGGGGCTAGCGGGAGGAAGAGAGACCCAGTACTTC.